This T cell receptor beta chain was sequenced for a study of blood T cell repertoires in COVID-19. The overall study: Spain, Italy and the United States supplied samples that represented acute and convalescent COVID-19.

Germline V gives CDR1 MNHEY, CDR2 SVGAGI. CDR3 length: 12 residues. V lost 6 bases and J 6 bases, leaving 10 bases between the germline ends. This table comes from immunoSEQ multiplex PCR, and its TCRdb copy is limited to in-frame clones, with some not included. Altogether about 100,000 clones are present, more than 90% being singletons, with the ten largest covering roughly 5%. Sequences were obtained from peripheral blood. The J gene is TRBJ2-3, the V gene TRBV6-5; maybe TRBD2 (6 bases). The sequence derives from a man in his 70s with acute or convalescent COVID-19. CDR3 DNA sequence: TGTGCCAGCAGGCTTCTAGCGGATACGCAGTATTTT. It encodes CASRLLADTQYF.